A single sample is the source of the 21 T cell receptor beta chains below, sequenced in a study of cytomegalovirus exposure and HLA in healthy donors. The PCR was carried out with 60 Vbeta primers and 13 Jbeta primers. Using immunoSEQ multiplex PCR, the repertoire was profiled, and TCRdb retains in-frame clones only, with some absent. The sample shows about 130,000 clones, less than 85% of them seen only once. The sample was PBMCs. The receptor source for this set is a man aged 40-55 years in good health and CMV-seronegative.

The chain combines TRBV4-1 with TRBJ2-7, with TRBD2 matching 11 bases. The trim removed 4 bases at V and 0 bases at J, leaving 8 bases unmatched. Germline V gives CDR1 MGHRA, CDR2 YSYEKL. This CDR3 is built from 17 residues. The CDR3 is CASSPGTSGYSSYEQYF. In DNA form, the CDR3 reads TGCGCCAGCAGCCCCGGGACTAGCGGCTATTCCTCCTACGAGCAGTACTTC.

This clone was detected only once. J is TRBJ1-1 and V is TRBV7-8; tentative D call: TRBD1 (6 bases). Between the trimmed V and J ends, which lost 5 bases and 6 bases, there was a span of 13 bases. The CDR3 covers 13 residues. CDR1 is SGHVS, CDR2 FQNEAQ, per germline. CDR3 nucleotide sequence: TGTGCCAGCAGCGCAGGACAGCTAGCTGAAGCTTTCTTT. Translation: CASSAGQLAEAFF.

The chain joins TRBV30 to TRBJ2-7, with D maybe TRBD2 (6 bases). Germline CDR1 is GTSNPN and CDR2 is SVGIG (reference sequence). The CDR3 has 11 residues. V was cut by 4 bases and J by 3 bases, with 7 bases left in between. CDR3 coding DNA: TGTGCCTGGACGCGGGACTACGAGCAGTACTTC. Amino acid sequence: CAWTRDYEQYF.

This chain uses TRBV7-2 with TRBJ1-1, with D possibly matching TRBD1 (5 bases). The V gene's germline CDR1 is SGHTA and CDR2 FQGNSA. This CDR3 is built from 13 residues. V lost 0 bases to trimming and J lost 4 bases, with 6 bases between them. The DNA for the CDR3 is TGTGCCAGCAGCTTAGCGGGGCGCACTGAAGCTTTCTTT. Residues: CASSLAGRTEAFF.

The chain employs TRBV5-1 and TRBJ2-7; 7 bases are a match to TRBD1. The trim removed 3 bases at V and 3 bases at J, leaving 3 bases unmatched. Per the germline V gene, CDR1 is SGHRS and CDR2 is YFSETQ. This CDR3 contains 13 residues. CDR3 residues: CASSSRQGYEQYF. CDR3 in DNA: TGCGCCAGCAGCTCCAGACAGGGCTACGAGCAGTACTTC.

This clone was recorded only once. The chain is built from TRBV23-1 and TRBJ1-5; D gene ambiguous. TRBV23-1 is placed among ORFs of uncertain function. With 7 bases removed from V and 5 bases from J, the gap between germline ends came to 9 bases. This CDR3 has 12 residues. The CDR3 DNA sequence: TGCGCCAGCAATGTTGCGGATCAGCCCCAGCATTTT. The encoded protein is CASNVADQPQHF.

The CDR3 DNA sequence: TGTGCCAGCAGAACGGGACAGGGGACCTACAATGAGCAGTTCTTC. Its translation: CASRTGQGTYNEQFF. The chain links TRBV6-5 to TRBJ2-1; 10 bases match TRBD1. V shed 6 bases, J shed 2 bases, and the junction held 4 bases outside the gene matches. Looked up from germline, CDR1 is MNHEY and CDR2 is SVGAGI. CDR3 length: 15 residues.

CDR3 residues: CASGLVLAGGRYTDTQYF. CDR3 in DNA: TGTGCTAGTGGTTTAGTACTAGCGGGGGGGCGTTACACAGATACGCAGTATTTT. The chain joins TRBV12-5 to TRBJ2-3; TRBD2 aligns across 13 bases. Per germline, CDR1 LGHNT and CDR2 FRNRAP. V shed 3 bases and J 2 bases; nucleotides not matched to a gene: 8. The CDR3 totals 18 residues.

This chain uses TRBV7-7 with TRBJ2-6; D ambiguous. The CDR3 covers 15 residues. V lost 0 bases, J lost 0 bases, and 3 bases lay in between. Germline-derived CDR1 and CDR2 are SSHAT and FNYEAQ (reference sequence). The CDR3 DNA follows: TGTGCCAGCAGCTTAGCCAGCTCTGGGGCCAACGTCCTGACTTTC. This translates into CASSLASSGANVLTF.

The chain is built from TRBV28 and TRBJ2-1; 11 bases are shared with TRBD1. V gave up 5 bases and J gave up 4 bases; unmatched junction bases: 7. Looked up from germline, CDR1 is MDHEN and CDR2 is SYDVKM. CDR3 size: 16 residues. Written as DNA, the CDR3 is TGTGCCAGCAGTCCCCCTGGGACAGGGGGATACAATGAGCAGTTCTTC. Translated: CASSPPGTGGYNEQFF.

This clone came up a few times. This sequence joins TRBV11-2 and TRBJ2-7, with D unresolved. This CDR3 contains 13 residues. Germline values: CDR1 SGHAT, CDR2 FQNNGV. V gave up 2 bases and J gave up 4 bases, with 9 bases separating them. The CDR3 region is CASSLNQEYEQYF. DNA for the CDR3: TGTGCCAGCAGCTTAAACCAAGAGTACGAGCAGTACTTC.

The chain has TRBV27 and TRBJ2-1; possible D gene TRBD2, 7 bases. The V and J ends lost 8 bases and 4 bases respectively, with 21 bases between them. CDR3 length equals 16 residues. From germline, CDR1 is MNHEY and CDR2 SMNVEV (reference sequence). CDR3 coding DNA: TGTGCCAGCGGGGGGCTAAGGGGGAGGGTTTACAATGAGCAGTTCTTC. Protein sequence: CASGGLRGRVYNEQFF.

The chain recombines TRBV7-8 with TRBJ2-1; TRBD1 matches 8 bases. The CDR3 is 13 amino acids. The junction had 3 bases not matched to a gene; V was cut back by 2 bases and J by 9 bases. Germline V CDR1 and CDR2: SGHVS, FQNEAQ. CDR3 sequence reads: CASSLWTGSEQFF. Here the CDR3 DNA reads TGTGCCAGCAGCTTATGGACAGGGTCTGAGCAGTTCTTC.

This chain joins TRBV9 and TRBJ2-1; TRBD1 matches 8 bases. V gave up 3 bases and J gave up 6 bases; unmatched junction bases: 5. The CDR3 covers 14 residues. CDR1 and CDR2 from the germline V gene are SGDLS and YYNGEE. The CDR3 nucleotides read TGTGCCAGCAGCGCAGGACAGGGCCCCAATGAGCAGTTCTTC. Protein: CASSAGQGPNEQFF.

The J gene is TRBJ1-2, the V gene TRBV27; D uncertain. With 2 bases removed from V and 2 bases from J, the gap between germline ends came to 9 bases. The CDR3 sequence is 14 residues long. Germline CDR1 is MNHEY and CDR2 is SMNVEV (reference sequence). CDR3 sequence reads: CASSLVFGNYGYTF. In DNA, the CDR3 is TGTGCCAGCAGTTTAGTTTTCGGGAACTATGGCTACACCTTC.

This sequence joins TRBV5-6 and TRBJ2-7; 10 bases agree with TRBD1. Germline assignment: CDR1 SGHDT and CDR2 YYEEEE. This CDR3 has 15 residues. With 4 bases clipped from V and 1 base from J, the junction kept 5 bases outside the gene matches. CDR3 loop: CASSPWGQGSYEQYF. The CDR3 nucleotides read TGTGCCAGCAGCCCTTGGGGACAGGGGTCCTACGAGCAGTACTTC.

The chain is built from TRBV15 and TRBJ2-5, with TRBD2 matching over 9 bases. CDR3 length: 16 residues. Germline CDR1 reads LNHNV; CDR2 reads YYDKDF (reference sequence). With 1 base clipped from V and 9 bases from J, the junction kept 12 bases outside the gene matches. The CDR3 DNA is TGTGCCACCAGCAGAGGTGTCGCTAGCGGGATTGGGGCCCAGTACTTC. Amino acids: CATSRGVASGIGAQYF.

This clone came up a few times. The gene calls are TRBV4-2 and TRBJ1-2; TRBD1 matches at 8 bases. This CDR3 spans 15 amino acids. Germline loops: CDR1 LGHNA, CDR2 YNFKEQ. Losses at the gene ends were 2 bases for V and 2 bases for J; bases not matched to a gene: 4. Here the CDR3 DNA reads TGTGCCAGCAGCCAACCAGGGGACAGGAACTATGGCTACACCTTC. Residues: CASSQPGDRNYGYTF.

CDR3 in DNA: TGCGCCAGCAGCTTGTCGGTCGGGGTGGGAGATACGCAGTATTTT. It translates to CASSLSVGVGDTQYF. The genes are TRBV5-1 and TRBJ2-3; D possibly corresponds to TRBD2 (5 bases). Per the germline V gene, CDR1 is SGHRS and CDR2 is YFSETQ. Trimming cost V 1 base and J 5 bases, with 14 bases left between them. CDR3 size: 15 residues.

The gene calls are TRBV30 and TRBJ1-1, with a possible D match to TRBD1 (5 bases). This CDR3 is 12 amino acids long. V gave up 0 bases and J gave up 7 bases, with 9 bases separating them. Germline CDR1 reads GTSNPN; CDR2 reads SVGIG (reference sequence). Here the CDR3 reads CAWSVPGGEAFF. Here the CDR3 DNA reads TGTGCCTGGAGTGTACCGGGGGGTGAAGCTTTCTTT.

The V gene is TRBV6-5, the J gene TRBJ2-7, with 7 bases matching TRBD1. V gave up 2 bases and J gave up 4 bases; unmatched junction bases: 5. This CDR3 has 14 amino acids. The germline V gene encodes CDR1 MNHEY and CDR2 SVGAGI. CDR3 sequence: CASSYRDSKYEQYF. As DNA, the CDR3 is TGTGCCAGCAGTTACCGGGACAGCAAATACGAGCAGTACTTC.